Each of the 3 T cell receptor beta chains below was sequenced from the same sample in a study of CD8+ T cells in alopecia areata. Reverse transcribed after extraction, RNA yielded cDNA as the sequencing template. Profiled with immunoSEQ multiplex PCR; TCRdb holds only in-frame clones, not every one. The sample records approximately 82,000 clones, around 54% being singletons. The source material was NKG2D-high CD8+ T cells sorted from blood. The receptors shown here come from a human donor with alopecia areata.

The chain couples TRBV28 to TRBJ2-5; TRBD1 matches 8 bases. Trimming took 6 bases from V and 0 from J; bases not matched to a gene: 9. From germline, CDR1 is MDHEN and CDR2 SYDVKM. This CDR3 has 16 amino acids. The CDR3 nucleotides read TGTGCCAGCAGCCCCATCAGGGGGCAGAACCAAGAGACCCAGTACTTC. Protein sequence: CASSPIRGQNQETQYF.

CDR3 nucleotide sequence: TGCGCCAGCAGCCAAGATGGGGCTGAAGCTTTCTTT. This codes for CASSQDGAEAFF. V usage is TRBV4-1 and J usage is TRBJ1-1, with unresolved D. Per germline, CDR1 MGHRA and CDR2 YSYEKL. Trimming took off 0 bases at V and 6 bases at J, with 5 bases between the two ends. The CDR3 is made up of 12 amino acids.

The V and J genes are TRBV7-9 and TRBJ2-1, with 12 bases fitting TRBD1. CDR1 and CDR2 (germline): SEHNR, FQNEAQ (reference sequence). The CDR3 has 16 amino acids. V lost 5 bases to trimming and J lost 4 bases; unmatched junction nucleotides: 6. The CDR3 bases are TGTGCCAGCAGCCCCCGGGACAGGGGGCTTTACAATGAGCAGTTCTTC. Translated: CASSPRDRGLYNEQFF.